The clone carrying this T cell receptor (beta chain) came up a few times. Antigen: not known. Whoever was chosen for sequencing had shown CD8+CD57+ cell expansion by flow cytometry. Patients had received no therapy at the time of blood sampling. These data come from a study of CD8+CD57+ T cells in acquired aplastic anemia. For the study at large: Average DNA yield from sorted CD4+ and CD8+ cells was roughly 3 ug. Study-wide results and limits: The number of CD8+ CDR3 sequences shared by patients and controls was around 30. Patient and control CD8+ Simpson's diversity was not significantly different.

The germline CDR1 and CDR2 sequences are SGHTA and FQGTGA. The CDR3 consists of 15 residues. V was cut by 1 base and J by 5 bases, with 11 bases left in between. Profiling that covered TCR beta VDJ and CDR3 relied on genomic DNA as its template. TCRdb reprocessed the reads with MiXCR, giving one entry per CDR3 protein. This table holds roughly 160,000 distinct CDR3 sequences, 70% to 80% found once. The material sequenced was sorted CD4+, CD8+, or CD8+CD57+ T cells (not recorded which) from PBMCs. The TCR was taken from a human donor with aplastic anemia. The chain couples TRBV7-3 to TRBJ2-2; D gene unclear. CDR3 in amino acids: CASSLRFGGTGELFF. DNA for the CDR3: TGTGCCAGCAGCTTAAGGTTTGGCGGTACCGGGGAGCTGTTTTTT.